This TCR beta chain was identified in a study of CD4+ T cells in melanoma. Study results and limitations: CD8+ T cell, macrophage and B cell function reportedly correlated with neoantigen-specific CD4+ T cells. Reportedly, melanoma neoantigen-specific CD4+ T cells showed varied differentiation states.

Points on this clone: Its antigen remains unidentified.

V lost 5 bases and J lost 1, with 15 bases in between. This CDR3 region has 16 residues. The germline V gene encodes CDR1 SEHNR and CDR2 FQNEAQ (reference sequence). Sequenced by immunoSEQ multiplex PCR; TCRdb stores in-frame clones only, minus some. The table records 13,000 to 15,000 clones, roughly 63% of them present only once. Sequencing was done on a sample of cells from a culture (not recorded whether cultured in vitro). The chain combines TRBV7-9 with TRBJ2-4, with a possible D match to TRBD2 (6 bases). The receptor comes from a human donor with melanoma. The CDR3 coding sequence is TGTGCCAGCAGCCAAGGAGGGGTCCTGGCCAAAAACATTCAGTACTTC. It is translated as CASSQGGVLAKNIQYF.